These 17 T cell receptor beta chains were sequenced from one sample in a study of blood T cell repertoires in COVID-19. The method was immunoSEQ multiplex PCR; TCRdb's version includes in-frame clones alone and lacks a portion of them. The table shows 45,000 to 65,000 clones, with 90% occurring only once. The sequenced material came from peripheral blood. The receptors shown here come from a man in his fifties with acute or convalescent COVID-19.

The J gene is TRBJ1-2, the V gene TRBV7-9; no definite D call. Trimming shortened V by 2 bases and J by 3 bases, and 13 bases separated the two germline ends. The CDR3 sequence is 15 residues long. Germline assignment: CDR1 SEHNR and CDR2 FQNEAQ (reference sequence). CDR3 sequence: CASSLFGSRDYGYTF. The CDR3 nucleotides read TGTGCCAGCAGCTTATTTGGGTCTCGGGACTATGGCTACACCTTC.

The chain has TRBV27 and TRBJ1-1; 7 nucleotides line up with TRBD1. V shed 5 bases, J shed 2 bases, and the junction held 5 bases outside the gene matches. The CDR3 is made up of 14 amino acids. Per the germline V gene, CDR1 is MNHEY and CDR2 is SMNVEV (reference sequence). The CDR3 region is CASSGTADNTEAFF. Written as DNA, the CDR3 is TGTGCCAGCAGTGGGACAGCCGACAACACTGAAGCTTTCTTT.

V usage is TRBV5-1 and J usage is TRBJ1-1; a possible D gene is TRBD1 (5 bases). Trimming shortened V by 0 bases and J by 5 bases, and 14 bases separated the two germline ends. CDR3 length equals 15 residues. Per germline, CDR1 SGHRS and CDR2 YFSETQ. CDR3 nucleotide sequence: TGCGCCAGCAGCTTGGACAGGCCAACCGGAACTGAAGCTTTCTTT. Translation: CASSLDRPTGTEAFF. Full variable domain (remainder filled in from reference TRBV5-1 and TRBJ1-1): KAGVTQTPRYLIKTRGQQVTLSCSPISGHRSVSWYQQTPGQGLQFLFEYFSETQRNKGNFPGRFSGRQFSNSRSEMNVSTLELGDSALYLCASSLDRPTGTEAFFGQGTRLTVV.

CDR3 sequence (DNA): TGTGCCAGCAGCCAAGTTTTCCAGGGGCCTCCGAACACTGAAGCTTTCTTT. Amino acids: CASSQVFQGPPNTEAFF. The chain uses TRBV3-1 (or the pseudogene TRBV3-2) and TRBJ1-1; D may be TRBD1 (6 bases). The length of the CDR3 is 17 residues. V dropped 1 base and J dropped 1 base, with 16 bases sitting between them. In germline, CDR1 is LGHDT, CDR2 YNNKEL (reference sequence).

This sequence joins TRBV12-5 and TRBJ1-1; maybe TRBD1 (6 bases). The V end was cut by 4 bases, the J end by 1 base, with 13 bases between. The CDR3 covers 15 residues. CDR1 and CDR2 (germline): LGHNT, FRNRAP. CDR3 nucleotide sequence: TGTGCTAGTGGTTCCGACAGGTTTGGGAACACTGAAGCTTTCTTT. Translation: CASGSDRFGNTEAFF. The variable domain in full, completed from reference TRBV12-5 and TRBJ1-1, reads DARVTQTPRHKVTEMGQEVTMRCQPILGHNTVFWYRQTMMQGLELLAYFRNRAPLDDSGMPKDRFSAEMPDATLATLKIQPSEPRDSAVYFCASGSDRFGNTEAFFGQGTRLTVV.

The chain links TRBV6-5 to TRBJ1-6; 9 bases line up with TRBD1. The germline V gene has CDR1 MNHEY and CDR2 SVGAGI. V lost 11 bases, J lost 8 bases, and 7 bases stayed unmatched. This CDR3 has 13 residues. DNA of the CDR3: TGTGCCGGGGGACAGGGAAGGGATTCACCCCTCCACTTT. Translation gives CAGGQGRDSPLHF.

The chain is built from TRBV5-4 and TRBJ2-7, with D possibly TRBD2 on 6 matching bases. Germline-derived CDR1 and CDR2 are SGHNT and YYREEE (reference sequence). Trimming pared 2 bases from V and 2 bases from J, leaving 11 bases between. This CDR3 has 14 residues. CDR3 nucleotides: TGTGCCAGCAGCTTTGGCGGGGAAGCCTACGAGCAGTACTTC. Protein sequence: CASSFGGEAYEQYF. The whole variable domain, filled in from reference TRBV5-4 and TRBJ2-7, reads ETGVTQSPTHLIKTRGQQVTLRCSSQSGHNTVSWYQQALGQGPQFIFQYYREEENGRGNFPPRFSGLQFPNYSSELNVNALELDDSALYLCASSFGGEAYEQYFGPGTRLTVT.

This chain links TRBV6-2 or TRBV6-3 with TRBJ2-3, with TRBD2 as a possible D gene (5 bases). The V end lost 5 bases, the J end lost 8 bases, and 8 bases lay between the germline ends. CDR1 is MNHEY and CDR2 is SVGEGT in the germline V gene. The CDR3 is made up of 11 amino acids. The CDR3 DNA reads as TGTGCCAGCAGTACCGGGATTACGCAGTATTTT. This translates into CASSTGITQYF.

CDR3 protein: CASSAREDYNSPLHF. Here the CDR3 DNA reads TGCGCCAGCAGCGCCCGGGAGGATTATAATTCACCCCTCCACTTT. The chain employs TRBV4-1 and TRBJ1-6; D gene ambiguous. CDR3 length: 15 amino acids. Germline V lookup: CDR1 MGHRA, CDR2 YSYEKL. V gave up 5 bases and J gave up 4 bases, with 12 bases separating them.

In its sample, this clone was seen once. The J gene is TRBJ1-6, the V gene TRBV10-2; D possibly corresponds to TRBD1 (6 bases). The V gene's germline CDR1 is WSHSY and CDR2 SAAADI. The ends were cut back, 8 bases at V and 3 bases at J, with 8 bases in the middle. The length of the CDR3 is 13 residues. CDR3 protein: CASVGGYNSPLHF. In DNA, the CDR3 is TGCGCCAGCGTAGGGGGCTATAATTCACCCCTCCACTTT.

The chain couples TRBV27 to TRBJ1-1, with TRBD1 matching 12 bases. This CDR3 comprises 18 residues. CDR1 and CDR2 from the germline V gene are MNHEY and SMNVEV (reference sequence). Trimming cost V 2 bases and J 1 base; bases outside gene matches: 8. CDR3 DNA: TGTGCCAGCAGTTTACCTCCGGGACAGGGGGCGTCGAACACTGAAGCTTTCTTT. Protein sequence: CASSLPPGQGASNTEAFF.

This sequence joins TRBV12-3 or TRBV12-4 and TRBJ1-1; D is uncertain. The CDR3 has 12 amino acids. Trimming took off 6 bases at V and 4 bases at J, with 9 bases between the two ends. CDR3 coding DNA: TGTGCCAGCAGAAGCGGCGGCACTGAAGCTTTCTTT. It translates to CASRSGGTEAFF.

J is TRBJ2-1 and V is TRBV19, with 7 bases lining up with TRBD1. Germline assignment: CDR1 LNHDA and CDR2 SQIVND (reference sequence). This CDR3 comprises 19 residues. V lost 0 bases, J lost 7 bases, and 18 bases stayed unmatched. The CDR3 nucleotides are TGTGCCAGTAGTATAGAAGTAAACCCGACAGGGCTCCTTACTAATGAGCAGTTCTTC. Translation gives CASSIEVNPTGLLTNEQFF.

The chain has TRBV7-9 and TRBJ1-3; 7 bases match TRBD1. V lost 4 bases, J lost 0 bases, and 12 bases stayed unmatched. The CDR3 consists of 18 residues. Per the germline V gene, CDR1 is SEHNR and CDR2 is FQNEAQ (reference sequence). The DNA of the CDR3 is TGTGCCAGCAGCTGGGTTTTTGGGACAGCCTTCTCTGGAAACACCATATATTTT. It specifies CASSWVFGTAFSGNTIYF.

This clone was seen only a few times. The CDR3 here is CASSADRGANQPQHF. The CDR3 DNA reads as TGCGCCAGCAGTGCCGACAGGGGGGCAAATCAGCCCCAGCATTTT. The chain combines TRBV10-1 with TRBJ1-5; the match to TRBD1 covers 9 bases. Germline assignment: CDR1 WNHNN and CDR2 SYGVQD (reference sequence). The CDR3 has 15 amino acids. V was clipped by 4 bases and J by 4 bases; unmatched bases: 5.

Written as DNA, the CDR3 is TGTGCCGGCAAGGGACAGGGTGAACCCTATGGCTACACCTTC. The encoded protein is CAGKGQGEPYGYTF. This chain uses TRBV6-6 with TRBJ1-2; 9 nucleotides line up with TRBD1. The CDR3 has 14 residues. Germline assignment: CDR1 MNHNY and CDR2 SVGAGI (reference sequence). V trimming: 11 bases; J trimming: 4 bases; junction bases outside the gene matches: 11.

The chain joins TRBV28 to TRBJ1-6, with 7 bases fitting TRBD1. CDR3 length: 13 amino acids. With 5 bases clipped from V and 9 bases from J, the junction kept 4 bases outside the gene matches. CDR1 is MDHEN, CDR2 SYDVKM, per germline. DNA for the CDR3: TGTGCCAGCAGTGTTAGGGGGCCTTCACCCCTCCACTTT. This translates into CASSVRGPSPLHF.